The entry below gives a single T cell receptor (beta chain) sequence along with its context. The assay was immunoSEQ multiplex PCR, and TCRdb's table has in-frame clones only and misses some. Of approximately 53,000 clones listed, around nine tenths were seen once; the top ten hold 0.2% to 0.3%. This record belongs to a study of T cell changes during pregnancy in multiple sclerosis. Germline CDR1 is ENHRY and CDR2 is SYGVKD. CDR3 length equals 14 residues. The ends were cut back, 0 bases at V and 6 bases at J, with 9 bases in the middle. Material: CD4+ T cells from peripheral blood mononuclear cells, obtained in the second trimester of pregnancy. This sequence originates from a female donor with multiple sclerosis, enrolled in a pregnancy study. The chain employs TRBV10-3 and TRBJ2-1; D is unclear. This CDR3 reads CAISESTIANEQFF. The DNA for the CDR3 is TGTGCCATCAGTGAGTCGACCATAGCCAATGAGCAGTTCTTC.